The clone carrying this T cell receptor (beta chain) was picked up a small number of times. This sample stems from a study of T cells in Graves' hyperthyroidism and ophthalmopathy. Template material for amplifying TCR beta CDR3 regions consisted of RNA transcripts. HTBI primers drove first-round RT-PCR of the TCR CDR3. Each CDR3 protein gets one entry after TCRdb re-called the multiplex PCR reads with MiXCR. In the table there are around 450,000 distinct CDR3 sequences, roughly 15% of which are singletons. Germline V gene sequence: CDR1 MNHEY, CDR2 SMNVEV (reference sequence). The V gene end was trimmed by 6 bases and the J gene end by 3 bases; junction bases not matched to a gene: 8. This CDR3 region has 14 residues.

The chain recombines TRBV27 with TRBJ2-7; the match to TRBD1 covers 7 bases. Sequencing used blood. The clonotype comes from a woman younger than 35 with Graves' hyperthyroidism. The CDR3: CASSPLGQYYEQYF. The CDR3 nucleotides are TGTGCCAGCAGCCCCTTGGGACAGTACTACGAGCAGTACTTC.